This T cell receptor beta chain stems from a study of beta chain features in type 1 diabetes. Germline V CDR1 and CDR2: MGHRA, YSYEKL. With V trimmed by 0 bases and J by 4 bases, 6 bases remained unmatched. The CDR3 has 17 amino acids. General study points: HLA effects on TCRB rearrangement stayed unresolved here.

This clone was recorded a few times. No antigen is known for it. The sequenced template was cDNA made from the entire isolated RNA. Sequencing of naive, central memory and regulatory T cell samples gave an average of about 3.57 million reads. Using immunoSEQ multiplex PCR, the repertoire was profiled, and TCRdb retains in-frame clones only, with some absent. The table shows more than 350,000 clones, with 9.5% to 12% occurring only once. V and J are TRBV4-1 and TRBJ1-4; 9 bases line up with TRBD1. The TCR sequence derives from a woman aged 18-29 years in good health. Source material: naive CD4+ T cells from blood. CDR3: CASSQEGQGKSNEKLFF. Here the CDR3 DNA reads TGCGCCAGCAGCCAAGAAGGACAGGGGAAAAGTAATGAAAAACTGTTTTTT.